This T cell receptor (beta chain) was documented in a study of cytomegalovirus exposure and HLA in healthy donors. Whole-study results and caveats: Association with HLA alleles at 0.05 false discovery rate was found for 16,951 TCR beta sequences in a later analysis.

The PCR used 60 Vbeta and 13 Jbeta primers. Repertoires were generated with immunoSEQ multiplex PCR, while TCRdb's copy carries only in-frame clones and drops some. The sample lists about 160,000 clones, 60% to 70% occurring once. On this clone itself: What it binds is unknown.

Germline CDR1 SGDLS, CDR2 YYNGEE. Trimming removed 0 bases from V and 0 bases from J, with 16 bases in between. The CDR3 has 18 residues. J is TRBJ2-1 and V is TRBV9, with D perhaps matching TRBD2 (6 bases). Sequencing input: PBMCs. The sequence came from an older woman in good health and CMV-seropositive. The CDR3 here is CASSVVGRDAFSYNEQFF. The CDR3 DNA reads as TGTGCCAGCAGCGTAGTAGGGCGGGACGCTTTCTCCTACAATGAGCAGTTCTTC.